The rows below give T cell receptor beta chains drawn from one sample of a study of T-cell memory formation after mild COVID-19. TCRdb used MiXCR to reprocess the 5' RACE reads, holding one entry per CDR3 protein. The data contain a few hundred thousand distinct CDR3 sequences, approximately 15% of them singletons. The sequenced sample consisted of PBMCs or a T cell subset sorted from them (not recorded which). All receptors come from a man in his late teens or twenties who had mild COVID-19 (a few samples of this study predate the infection). Cell type and time point are not known. Both conserved end residues are part of each CDR3. Fields, in order: D gene, J gene, V gene, clone size, CDR3 protein, CDR3 DNA. The D gene is left open where the match is weak. Some rows have no size entry. The others give once, few or many, or a class for an expanded clone.

TRBD1 TRBJ1-5 TRBV7-9 many CASSRQGNQPQHF TGTGCCAGCAGCCGACAGGGGAATCAGCCCCAGCATTTT
. TRBJ1-1 TRBV5-1 few CASSLQGNEGAFF TGCGCCAGCAGCTTGCAGGGGAACGAGGGAGCTTTCTTT
TRBD2 TRBJ2-7 TRBV5-6 . CASSRGTSGDYEQYF TGTGCCAGCAGCCGTGGGACTAGCGGGGACTACGAGCAGTACTTC
. TRBJ2-3 TRBV20-1 . CSAGGAASTDTQYF TGCAGTGCTGGGGGGGCCGCTAGCACAGATACGCAGTATTTT
. TRBJ1-3 TRBV4-1 few CASSPGGPSGNTIYF TGCGCCAGCAGTCCCGGGGGGCCCTCTGGAAACACCATATATTTT
. TRBJ2-7 TRBV10-3 . CATRGVAKSSYEQYF TGTGCCACGAGGGGGGTTGCTAAGAGCTCCTACGAGCAGTACTTC
TRBD1 TRBJ2-2 TRBV18 few CASSPRQGVDTGELFF TGTGCCAGCTCACCACGACAGGGGGTGGACACCGGGGAGCTGTTTTTT
. TRBJ2-1 TRBV5-1 many CASSSGTPTYNEQFF TGCGCCAGCAGCTCCGGGACACCCACTTACAATGAGCAGTTCTTC
TRBD2 TRBJ2-2 TRBV6-2/TRBV6-3 . CASSLAGDRELFF TGTGCCAGCAGCTTAGCGGGAGATCGGGAGCTGTTTTTT
. TRBJ2-3 TRBV27 . CASSLGLRYTDTQYF TGTGCCAGCAGTCTTGGACTTCGATACACAGATACGCAGTATTTT
TRBD2 TRBJ2-1 TRBV24-1 few CATSDGAGGPYNEQFF TGTGCCACCAGTGACGGAGCGGGGGGACCCTACAATGAGCAGTTCTTC
. TRBJ2-6 TRBV27 few CASSLGLPGANVLTF TGTGCCAGCAGCCTTGGTCTGCCTGGGGCCAACGTCCTGACTTTC
TRBD1 TRBJ2-1 TRBV5-1 . CASSFSSPARDRNDEQFF TGCGCCAGCAGCTTCTCAAGTCCGGCCCGGGACAGGAACGATGAGCAGTTCTTC
TRBD2 TRBJ2-1 TRBV12-3/TRBV12-4 . CASSLMGLASNEQFF TGTGCCAGCAGTCTCATGGGACTAGCAAGCAATGAGCAGTTCTTC
TRBD1 TRBJ1-2 TRBV27 . CASSTLDRGVNYGYTF TGTGCCAGCAGTACCCTGGACAGGGGAGTTAACTATGGCTACACCTTC
. TRBJ2-3 TRBV20-1 . CSAGRTGLRVTDTQYF TGCAGTGCTGGGCGAACGGGACTGCGTGTCACAGATACGCAGTATTTT
TRBD1 TRBJ2-7 TRBV2 many CASRQGAYEQYF TGTGCCAGTCGACAGGGGGCATACGAGCAGTACTTC
TRBD1 TRBJ2-3 TRBV5-4 few CASSLVDRGTDTQYF TGTGCCAGCAGCTTGGTGGACAGGGGAACAGATACGCAGTATTTT
TRBD2 TRBJ2-2 TRBV5-6 . CASSTGLAGVTGELFF TGTGCCAGCAGCACGGGACTAGCGGGGGTCACCGGGGAGCTGTTTTTT
TRBD1 TRBJ2-3 TRBV5-1 . CASSFGTGGDDTQYF TGCGCCAGCAGCTTCGGGACAGGGGGCGACGATACGCAGTATTTT
. TRBJ2-5 TRBV18 few CASSPWTLETQYF TGTGCCAGCTCACCCTGGACTCTCGAGACCCAGTACTTC
. TRBJ2-3 TRBV4-1 few CASSQDQAGHSTDTQYF TGCGCCAGCAGCCAAGATCAGGCAGGCCATAGCACAGATACGCAGTATTTT
TRBD1 TRBJ1-1 TRBV6-5 . CASSSGTGMNTEAFF TGTGCCAGCAGTTCTGGGACAGGTATGAACACTGAAGCTTTCTTT
. TRBJ2-1 TRBV6-2/TRBV6-3 many CASSRRAAHEQFF TGTGCCAGCAGCCGGCGAGCGGCCCATGAGCAGTTCTTC
. TRBJ1-2 TRBV6-5 . CASRPRGTGYTF TGTGCCAGCAGGCCGAGGGGGACTGGCTACACCTTC
. TRBJ2-7 TRBV10-3 . CAISQRAGDEQYF TGTGCCATCAGTCAAAGAGCCGGGGACGAGCAGTACTTC
TRBD1 TRBJ2-2 TRBV14 few CASSQDLVETGEETGELFF TGTGCCAGCAGCCAAGATCTAGTGGAGACAGGGGAGGAGACCGGGGAGCTGTTTTTT